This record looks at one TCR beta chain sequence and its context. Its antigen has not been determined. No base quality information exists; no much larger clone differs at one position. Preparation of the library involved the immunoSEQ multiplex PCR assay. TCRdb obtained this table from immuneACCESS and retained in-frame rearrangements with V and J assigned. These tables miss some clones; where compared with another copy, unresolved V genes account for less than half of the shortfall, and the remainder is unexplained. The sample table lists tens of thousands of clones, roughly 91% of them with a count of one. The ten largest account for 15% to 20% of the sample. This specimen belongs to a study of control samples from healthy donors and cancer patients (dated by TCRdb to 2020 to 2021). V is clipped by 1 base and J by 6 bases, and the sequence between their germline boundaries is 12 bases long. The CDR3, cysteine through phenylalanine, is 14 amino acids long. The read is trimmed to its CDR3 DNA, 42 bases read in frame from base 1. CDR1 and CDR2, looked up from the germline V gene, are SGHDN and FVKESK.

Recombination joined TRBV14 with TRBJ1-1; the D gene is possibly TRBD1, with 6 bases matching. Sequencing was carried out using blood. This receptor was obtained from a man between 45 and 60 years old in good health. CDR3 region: CASSQVRTASEAFF. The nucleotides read TGTGCCAGCAGCCAAGTGAGGACAGCCTCTGAAGCTTTCTTT.